This T cell receptor (beta chain) was identified during a study of tissue T cells after allogeneic stem cell transplantation. Germline CDR1 reads LNHDA; CDR2 reads SQIVND (reference sequence). Trimming took 1 base from V and 8 from J; bases not matched to a gene: 12. The CDR3 extends over 16 amino acids. The study's findings and limits: Sampling depth was limited, and the cohort was small and clinically varied.

The data were produced by immunoSEQ multiplex PCR, yet TCRdb's version contains in-frame clones alone and is incomplete. The data hold over 1,500 clones, with about 70% observed a single time. GI sites, liver, skin and spleen were taken after median 9.75 post-mortem hours. Concerning this clone: Its antigen is undetermined.

The rearrangement links TRBV19 to TRBJ1-1; 8 positions match TRBD1. The sample was tissue from the stomach, taken at autopsy. This TCR was recovered from a female donor of 60 years or more with lung cancer. The CDR3 sequence is CASSIGVGQGISEAFF. CDR3 in DNA: TGTGCCAGTAGTATAGGGGTCGGACAGGGTATTTCGGAAGCTTTCTTT.